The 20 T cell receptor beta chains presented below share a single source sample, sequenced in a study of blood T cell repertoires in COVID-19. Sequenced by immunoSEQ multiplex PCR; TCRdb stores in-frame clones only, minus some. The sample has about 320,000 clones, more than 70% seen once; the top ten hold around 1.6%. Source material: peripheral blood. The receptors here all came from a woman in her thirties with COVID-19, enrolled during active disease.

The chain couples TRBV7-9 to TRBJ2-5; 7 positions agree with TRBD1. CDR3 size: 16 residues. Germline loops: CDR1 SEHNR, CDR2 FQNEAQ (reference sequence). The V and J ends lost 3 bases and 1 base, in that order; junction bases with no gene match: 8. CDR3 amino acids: CASSFNGRDSQETQYF. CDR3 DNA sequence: TGTGCCAGCAGCTTTAACGGCCGGGACAGCCAAGAGACCCAGTACTTC.

CDR3 amino acids: CASSSSGIRTDTQYF. In nucleotides, the CDR3 is TGTGCCAGCAGCTCTAGCGGGATACGCACAGATACGCAGTATTTT. This chain links TRBV7-3 with TRBJ2-3; 9 positions agree with TRBD2. The CDR3 runs 15 residues. V dropped 4 bases and J dropped 1; count of bases not matched to a gene: 3. Germline values: CDR1 SGHTA, CDR2 FQGTGA.

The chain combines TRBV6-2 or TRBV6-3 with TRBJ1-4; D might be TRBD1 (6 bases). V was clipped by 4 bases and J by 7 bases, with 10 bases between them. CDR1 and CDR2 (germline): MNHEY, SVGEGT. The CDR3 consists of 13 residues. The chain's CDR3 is CASSLDSGEKLFF. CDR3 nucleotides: TGTGCCAGCAGTTTGGACAGCGGTGAAAAACTGTTTTTT.

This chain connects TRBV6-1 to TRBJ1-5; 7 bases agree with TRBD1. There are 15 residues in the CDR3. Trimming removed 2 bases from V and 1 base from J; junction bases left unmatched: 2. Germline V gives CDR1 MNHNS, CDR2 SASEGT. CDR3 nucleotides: TGTGCCAGCAGTGAACTAGGGGGCAGCAATCAGCCCCAGCATTTT. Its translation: CASSELGGSNQPQHF.

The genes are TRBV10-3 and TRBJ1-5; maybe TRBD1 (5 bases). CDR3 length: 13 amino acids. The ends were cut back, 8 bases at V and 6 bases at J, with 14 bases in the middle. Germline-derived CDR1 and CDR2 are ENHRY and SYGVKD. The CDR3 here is CAISGGWTQPQHF. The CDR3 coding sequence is TGTGCCATCTCCGGGGGGTGGACTCAGCCCCAGCATTTT.

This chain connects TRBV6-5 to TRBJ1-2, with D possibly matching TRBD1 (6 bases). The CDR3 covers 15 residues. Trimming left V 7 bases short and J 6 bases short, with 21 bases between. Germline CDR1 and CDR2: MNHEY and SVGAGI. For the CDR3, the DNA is TGTGCCAGCAACGAAATCCGGGACACCTGGGATGGCTACACCTTC. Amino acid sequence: CASNEIRDTWDGYTF.

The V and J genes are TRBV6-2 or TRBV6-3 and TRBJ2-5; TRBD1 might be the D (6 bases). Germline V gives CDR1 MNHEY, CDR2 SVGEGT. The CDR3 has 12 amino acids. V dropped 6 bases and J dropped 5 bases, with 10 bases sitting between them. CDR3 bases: TGTGCCAGCAGCCACAGGGCGGAGACCCAGTACTTC. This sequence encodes CASSHRAETQYF.

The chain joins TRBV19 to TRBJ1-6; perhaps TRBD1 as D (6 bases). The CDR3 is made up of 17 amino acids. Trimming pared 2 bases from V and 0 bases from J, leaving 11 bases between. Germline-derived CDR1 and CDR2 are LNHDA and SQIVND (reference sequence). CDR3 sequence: CASSILTDSSYNSPLHF. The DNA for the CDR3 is TGTGCCAGTAGTATACTGACGGACAGCTCCTATAATTCACCCCTCCACTTT.

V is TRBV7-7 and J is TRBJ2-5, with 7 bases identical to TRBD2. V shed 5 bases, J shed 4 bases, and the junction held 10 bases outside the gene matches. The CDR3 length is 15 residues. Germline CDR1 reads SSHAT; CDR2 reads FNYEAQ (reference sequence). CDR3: CASSRWWTRGETQYF. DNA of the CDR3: TGTGCCAGCAGCCGATGGTGGACTAGAGGAGAGACCCAGTACTTC.

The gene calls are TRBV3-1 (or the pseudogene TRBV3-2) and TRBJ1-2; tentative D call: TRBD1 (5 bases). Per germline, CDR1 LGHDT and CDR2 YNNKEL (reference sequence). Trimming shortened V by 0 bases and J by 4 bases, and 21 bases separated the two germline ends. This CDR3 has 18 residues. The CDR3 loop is CASSQDRGGSYYLYGYTF. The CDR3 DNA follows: TGTGCCAGCAGCCAAGATCGGGGGGGTTCCTATTACCTCTATGGCTACACCTTC.

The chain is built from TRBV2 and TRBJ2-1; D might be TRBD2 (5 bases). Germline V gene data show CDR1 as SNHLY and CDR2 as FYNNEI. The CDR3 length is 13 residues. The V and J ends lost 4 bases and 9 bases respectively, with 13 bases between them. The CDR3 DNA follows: TGTGCCAGCAGTGGGACTCCAGGCATTGAGCAGTTCTTC. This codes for CASSGTPGIEQFF.

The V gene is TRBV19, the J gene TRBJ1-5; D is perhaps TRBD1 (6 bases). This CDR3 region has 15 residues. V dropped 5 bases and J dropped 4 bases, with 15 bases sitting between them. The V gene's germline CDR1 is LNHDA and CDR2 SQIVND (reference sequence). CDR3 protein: CASSLGATYNQPQHF. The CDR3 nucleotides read TGTGCCAGTAGTTTGGGGGCGACGTATAATCAGCCCCAGCATTTT. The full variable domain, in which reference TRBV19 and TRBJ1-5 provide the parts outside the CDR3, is DGGITQSPKYLFRKEGQNVTLSCEQNLNHDAMYWYRQDPGQGLRLIYYSQIVNDFQKGDIAEGYSVSREKKESFPLTVTSAQKNPTAFYLCASSLGATYNQPQHFGDGTRLSIL.

CDR3 loop: CASSAPGQGAHEQFF. The DNA of the CDR3 is TGTGCCAGCAGTGCCCCGGGACAGGGGGCACATGAGCAGTTCTTC. The genes are TRBV27 and TRBJ2-1; 12 bases are shared with TRBD1. Germline CDR1 and CDR2: MNHEY and SMNVEV (reference sequence). The CDR3 length is 15 residues. V dropped 5 bases and J dropped 8; count of bases not matched to a gene: 7.

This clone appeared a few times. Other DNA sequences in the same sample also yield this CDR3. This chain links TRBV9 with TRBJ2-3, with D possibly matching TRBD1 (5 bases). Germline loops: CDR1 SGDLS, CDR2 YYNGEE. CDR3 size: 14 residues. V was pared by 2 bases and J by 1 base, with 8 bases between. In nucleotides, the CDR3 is TGTGCCAGCAGCGTGGGCAGGGGCACAGATACGCAGTATTTT. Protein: CASSVGRGTDTQYF.

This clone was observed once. Here the CDR3 DNA reads TGTGCCAGCAGCAAAACTCTCAGGGATTACACCGGGGAGCTGTTTTTT. Translation gives CASSKTLRDYTGELFF. The chain uses TRBV21-1 and TRBJ2-2; whether TRBD1, the table's D call, matches the DNA was not checked. TRBV21-1 is a pseudogene segment. The CDR3 covers 16 residues.

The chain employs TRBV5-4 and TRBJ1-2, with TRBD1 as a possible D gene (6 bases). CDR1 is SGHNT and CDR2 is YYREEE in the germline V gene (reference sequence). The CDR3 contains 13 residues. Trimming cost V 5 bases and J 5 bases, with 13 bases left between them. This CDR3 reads CASRRGGAYGYTF. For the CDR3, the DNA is TGTGCCAGCAGGAGGGGGGGCGCGTATGGCTACACCTTC.

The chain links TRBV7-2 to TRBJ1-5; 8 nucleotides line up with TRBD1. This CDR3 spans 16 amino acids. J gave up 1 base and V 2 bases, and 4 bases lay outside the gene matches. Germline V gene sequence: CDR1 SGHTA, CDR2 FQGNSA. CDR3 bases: TGTGCCAGCAGCTTACTAGGACAGGGAAGCAATCAGCCCCAGCATTTT. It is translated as CASSLLGQGSNQPQHF.

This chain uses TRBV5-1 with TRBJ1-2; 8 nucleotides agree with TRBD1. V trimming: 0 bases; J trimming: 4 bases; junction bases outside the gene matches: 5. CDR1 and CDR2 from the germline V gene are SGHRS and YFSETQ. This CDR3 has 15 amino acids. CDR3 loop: CASSLAEDRVYGYTF. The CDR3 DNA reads TGCGCCAGCAGCTTGGCCGAGGACAGGGTCTATGGCTACACCTTC.

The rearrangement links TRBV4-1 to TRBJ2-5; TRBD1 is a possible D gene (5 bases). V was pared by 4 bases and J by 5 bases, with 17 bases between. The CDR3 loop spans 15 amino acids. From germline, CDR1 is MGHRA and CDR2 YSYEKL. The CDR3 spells CASSPNAGRSETQYF. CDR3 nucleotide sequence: TGCGCCAGCAGCCCTAACGCAGGGCGAAGCGAGACCCAGTACTTC.

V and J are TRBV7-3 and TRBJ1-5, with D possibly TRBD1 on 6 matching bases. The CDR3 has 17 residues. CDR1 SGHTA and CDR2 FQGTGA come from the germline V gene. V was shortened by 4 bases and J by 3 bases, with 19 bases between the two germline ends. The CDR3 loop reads CASSYSPGGLVNQPQHF. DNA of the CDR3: TGTGCCAGCAGCTACTCGCCTGGGGGCCTAGTCAATCAGCCCCAGCATTTT. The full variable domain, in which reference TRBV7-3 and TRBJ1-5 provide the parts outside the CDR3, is GAGVSQTPSNKVTEKGKYVELRCDPISGHTALYWYRQSLGQGPEFLIYFQGTGAADDSGLPNDRFFAVRPEGSVSTLKIQRTERGDSAVYLCASSYSPGGLVNQPQHFGDGTRLSIL.